These T cell receptor beta chains were read from a single sample in a study of CD8 T cells in ankylosing spondylitis. MiXCR was run by TCRdb on the 5' RACE reads, yielding one entry per CDR3 protein. The sample shows about 130,000 distinct CDR3 sequences, around 9.3% of them seen only once. The sample comprised blood, either unsorted or a sorted T cell fraction (not recorded which). The receptors shown here come from a male donor with ankylosing spondylitis or in good health (not recorded which). CDR3s include the opening cysteine and the closing phenylalanine or tryptophan.

j_call v_call cdr3_aa
TRBJ2-7 TRBV7-2 CASSPVRSYEQYF
TRBJ2-5 TRBV12-3/TRBV12-4 CASSSGLPQETQYF
TRBJ1-6 TRBV20-1 CSARDSGGYNSPLHF
TRBJ2-3 TRBV9 CASSVGAGGDTQYF
TRBJ2-1 TRBV3-1 CASSRSGRNNNEQFF
TRBJ2-5 TRBV11-2 CASSSLVGVAGGRETQYF
TRBJ2-7 TRBV20-1 CSARGTSGGSYEQYF
TRBJ2-5 TRBV7-9 CASSSLHFETQYF
TRBJ2-7 TRBV29-1 CSGAGGPFDEQYF
TRBJ2-1 TRBV11-2 CASSVLPGLAGDNEQFF
TRBJ2-5 TRBV5-6 CASSLELGNQETQYF
TRBJ2-5 TRBV6-5 CASSYRSEVIIQETQYF
TRBJ2-1 TRBV12-3/TRBV12-4 CASTRLRRDYNEQFF
TRBJ2-1 TRBV7-8 CASSPSSQGGLTSEQFF
TRBJ1-5 TRBV7-9 CASSLGGGSNQPQHF
TRBJ2-2 TRBV7-2 CASSLARTSGTGELFF
TRBJ2-1 TRBV5-1 CASSFGGGYNEQFF
TRBJ2-1 TRBV5-1 CASSRYGTNNEQFF
TRBJ2-7 TRBV5-1 CASSLTGGGLAGPYEQYF
TRBJ2-1 TRBV7-3 CASSPGQPGDNEQFF
TRBJ2-4 TRBV20-1 CSAPRQADSIQYF
TRBJ1-1 TRBV28 CASSLGFTLAFF
TRBJ2-5 TRBV23-1 CASSHPWVEGLAKETQYF
TRBJ2-1 TRBV4-1 CASSRGGDLNEQFF
TRBJ2-6 TRBV7-2 CASSLNFGSGANVLTF
TRBJ2-5 TRBV5-6 CASRKLTGLLETQYF
TRBJ2-5 TRBV5-1 CASSLADSYQETQYF
TRBJ2-7 TRBV20-1 CSAIDGSGSDEQYF
TRBJ2-3 TRBV14 CASRKIPTDTQYF
TRBJ2-3 TRBV7-9 CASSSGLAGADTQYF
TRBJ2-7 TRBV20-1 CSASGREALSYEQYF
TRBJ1-2 TRBV7-3 CASSSAGGLGYGYTF
TRBJ2-7 TRBV12-3/TRBV12-4 CASSRTSSLYEQYF
TRBJ2-3 TRBV20-1 CSAPREGVSTDTQYF
TRBJ1-6 TRBV15 CATSRERTGGRSPLHF
TRBJ2-7 TRBV28 CASSLGPSWGEQYF
TRBJ2-4 TRBV7-9 CASSLGTGRVQYF
TRBJ2-1 TRBV6-2/TRBV6-3 CASSYSETFSPGNEQFF
TRBJ2-1 TRBV14 CASSQLAGEIYNEQFF
TRBJ2-2 TRBV12-3/TRBV12-4 CASSTGGDTGELFF
TRBJ2-7 TRBV6-1 CASSESHWDEQYF
TRBJ2-1 TRBV29-1 CSVVSTGLISYNEQFF
TRBJ2-5 TRBV25-1 CASSDTGGSEETQYF
TRBJ2-3 TRBV15 CATSRVASRPPDTQYF
TRBJ1-5 TRBV5-5 CASSHDTNQPQHF
TRBJ2-7 TRBV20-1 CSAEDHRYEQYF
TRBJ1-6 TRBV3-1 CASSQRQEDSPLHF
TRBJ2-1 TRBV20-1 CSARVGTLPGFF
TRBJ2-1 TRBV20-1 CSAKRGSSGALEQFF
TRBJ2-2 TRBV6-5 CASSYATLNTGELFF
TRBJ2-1 TRBV5-1 CASSLVYGTRSNEQFF
TRBJ1-5 TRBV4-2 CASSPRVGNQPQHF
TRBJ2-2 TRBV15 CATSNRDTGELFF
TRBJ2-3 TRBV3-1 CASSQDVRSGTQYF
TRBJ1-1 TRBV12-3/TRBV12-4 CASSLKGVGEAFF
TRBJ2-7 TRBV12-3/TRBV12-4 CASSLGGVHEQYF
TRBJ2-3 TRBV3-1 CASSHVRDTQYF